These T cell receptor beta chains were read from a single sample in a study of T-cell memory formation after mild COVID-19. One entry per CDR3 protein, called by TCRdb with MiXCR from the 5' RACE reads. The data show some 600,000 distinct CDR3 sequences, around a sixth seen once. The sample taken for sequencing was PBMCs or a T cell subset sorted from them (not recorded which). The origin of the receptors is an adult woman who had mild COVID-19 (a few samples of this study predate the infection). Cell type and time point are not known. CDR3s include the opening cysteine and the closing phenylalanine or tryptophan. D genes are given only for firm matches. Only part of the rows carry a size: once, few, many, or a class if the clone is expanded.

len	v_gene	j_gene	d_gene	abundance	CDR3aa	CDR3nt
13	TRBV12-3/TRBV12-4	TRBJ2-7	-	-	CASSLGHLSEQYF	TGTGCCAGCAGTTTAGGGCACCTCTCCGAGCAGTACTTC
15	TRBV12-3/TRBV12-4	TRBJ2-7	TRBD1	-	CASSSDRGQVYEQYF	TGTGCCAGCAGTTCGGACAGGGGGCAAGTCTACGAGCAGTACTTC
13	TRBV20-1	TRBJ2-7	TRBD2	-	CSARASGRYEQYF	TGCAGTGCTAGGGCTAGCGGGAGATACGAGCAGTACTTC
15	TRBV5-5	TRBJ1-5	-	once	CASSPLLGANQPQHF	TGTGCCAGCAGCCCATTGTTGGGTGCCAATCAGCCCCAGCATTTT
15	TRBV19	TRBJ1-5	-	few	CATSEWGKGNQPQHF	TGTGCCACCTCCGAGTGGGGTAAGGGCAATCAGCCCCAGCATTTT
17	TRBV6-2/TRBV6-3	TRBJ2-1	-	few	CASSYYSLRDNYNEQFF	TGTGCCAGCAGTTACTATAGCCTCCGGGACAATTACAATGAGCAGTTCTTC
12	TRBV3-1	TRBJ1-1	-	many	CASSQATNEAFF	TGTGCCAGCAGCCAAGCGACCAATGAAGCTTTCTTT
14	TRBV2	TRBJ1-1	-	-	CASSSGPPRAEAFF	TGTGCCAGCAGCTCTGGCCCGCCCCGGGCTGAAGCTTTCTTT
15	TRBV7-2	TRBJ2-2	TRBD2	-	CASSPLGGTTGELFF	TGTGCCAGCAGCCCGCTCGGGGGGACCACCGGGGAGCTGTTTTTT
15	TRBV15	TRBJ2-1	-	-	CATSRDRSPYNEQFF	TGTGCCACCAGCAGAGATCGGTCTCCTTACAATGAGCAGTTCTTC
15	TRBV5-5	TRBJ1-5	-	-	CASSLDSAGNQPQHF	TGTGCCAGCAGCTTGGATTCGGCAGGGAATCAGCCCCAGCATTTT
15	TRBV7-6	TRBJ2-6	-	few	CASSPHVSGANVLTF	TGTGCCAGCAGCCCTCACGTCTCTGGGGCCAACGTCCTGACTTTC
13	TRBV10-3	TRBJ1-5	-	-	CAISERGVGPQHF	TGTGCCATCAGTGAAAGAGGCGTCGGGCCCCAGCATTTT
13	TRBV20-1	TRBJ1-1	-	many	CSARVPENTEAFF	TGCAGTGCTAGAGTCCCAGAGAACACTGAAGCTTTCTTT
15	TRBV20-1	TRBJ1-2	TRBD1	-	CSAGGISGTGVLYTF	TGCAGTGCTGGTGGGATCTCCGGGACAGGTGTACTGTACACCTTC
16	TRBV21-1	TRBJ2-3	-	-	CASSIYLAGVTDTQYF	TGTGCCAGCAGCATCTATCTAGCGGGAGTGACAGATACGCAGTATTTT
14	TRBV4-2	TRBJ1-1	-	-	CASSQDAVNTEAFF	TGTGCCAGCAGCCAGGATGCGGTGAACACTGAAGCTTTCTTT
13	TRBV12-3/TRBV12-4	TRBJ2-7	-	many	CASGGGTSYEQYF	TGTGCCAGCGGGGGGGGCACCTCCTACGAGCAGTACTTC
14	TRBV12-3/TRBV12-4	TRBJ1-5	TRBD1	once	CASSSQGYGQPQHF	TGTGCCAGCAGCTCACAGGGGTATGGACAGCCCCAGCATTTT
15	TRBV18	TRBJ2-1	-	-	CASPGGGRTPNEQFF	TGTGCCAGCCCAGGGGGCGGGAGAACCCCCAATGAGCAGTTCTTC
12	TRBV20-1	TRBJ2-1	-	-	CSASEGRNEQFF	TGCAGTGCTAGCGAGGGGCGTAATGAGCAGTTCTTC
14	TRBV7-2	TRBJ1-5	-	-	CASSLDSIDQPQHF	TGTGCCAGCAGCTTAGATAGTATCGATCAGCCCCAGCATTTT
17	TRBV2	TRBJ1-6	TRBD1	few	CASSLPAGGMGNSPLHF	TGTGCCAGCAGTTTACCCGCAGGGGGGATGGGGAATTCACCCCTCCACTTT
16	TRBV7-8	TRBJ2-2	-	-	CASSLGSWLATGELFF	TGTGCCAGCAGCTTAGGATCTTGGCTAGCAACCGGGGAGCTGTTTTTT
16	TRBV4-3	TRBJ2-6	-	-	CASSQDSGAGANVLTF	TGCGCCAGCAGCCAAGACTCAGGGGCTGGGGCCAACGTCCTGACTTTC
14	TRBV7-3	TRBJ2-3	TRBD2	few	CASSASGLAGGRYF	TGTGCCAGCAGCGCCTCAGGACTAGCGGGAGGGCGGTATTTT
13	TRBV15	TRBJ2-7	-	many	CATSRSVSYEQYF	TGTGCCACCAGCAGATCGGTGTCCTACGAGCAGTACTTC
15	TRBV6-6	TRBJ2-7	-	-	CASIWRGGYTYEQYF	TGTGCCAGCATCTGGCGCGGAGGCTACACCTACGAGCAGTACTTC
14	TRBV5-1	TRBJ1-2	-	-	CASSLGYGSYGYTF	TGCGCCAGCAGCTTGGGATACGGCAGCTATGGCTACACCTTC
16	TRBV18	TRBJ1-1	TRBD1	-	CASSPGQGHMNTEAFF	TGTGCCAGCTCACCCGGACAGGGACACATGAACACTGAAGCTTTCTTT
13	TRBV20-1	TRBJ1-6	TRBD1	-	CSARGQGNSPLHF	TGCAGTGCTAGAGGACAGGGAAATTCACCCCTCCACTTT
15	TRBV5-1	TRBJ2-1	-	-	CASSFSGSLYNEQFF	TGCGCCAGCAGCTTTTCGGGGTCCCTCTACAATGAGCAGTTCTTC
14	TRBV7-2	TRBJ2-1	-	many	CASSSSHKGLEQFF	TGTGCCAGCAGCTCTTCCCACAAGGGGTTGGAGCAGTTCTTC
14	TRBV7-2	TRBJ2-3	TRBD2	-	CASQKGSGGATQYF	TGTGCCAGCCAGAAGGGTAGCGGGGGGGCAACGCAGTATTTT
16	TRBV7-2	TRBJ2-1	-	few	CASSLLGGIRGNEQFF	TGTGCCAGCAGCTTATTAGGCGGGATCCGTGGCAATGAGCAGTTCTTC
16	TRBV20-1	TRBJ1-5	-	few	CSATNPQGYSNQPQHF	TGCAGTGCTACGAACCCTCAGGGATATAGCAATCAGCCCCAGCATTTT
12	TRBV7-8	TRBJ2-1	-	many	CASSPGRDEQFF	TGTGCCAGCAGCCCGGGGCGGGATGAGCAGTTCTTC
15	TRBV10-3	TRBJ2-7	-	many	CAISESPTDRYEQYF	TGTGCCATCAGTGAGTCCCCGACAGATCGCTACGAGCAGTACTTC
16	TRBV24-1	TRBJ2-5	TRBD1	many	CATSDLPDRVGETQYF	TGTGCCACCAGTGATTTGCCGGACAGGGTGGGGGAGACCCAGTACTTC
15	TRBV5-1	TRBJ2-3	TRBD2	few	CASSWSGGASDTQYF	TGCGCCAGCAGCTGGAGCGGGGGGGCCTCAGATACGCAGTATTTT
17	TRBV13	TRBJ2-3	-	few	CASSSLIAGAGTDTQYF	TGTGCCAGCAGCTCCCTCATAGCAGGGGCGGGTACAGATACGCAGTATTTT
16	TRBV4-3	TRBJ2-1	TRBD2	few	CASSLDSGSSYNEQFF	TGCGCCAGCAGCCTAGATAGCGGGAGCTCCTACAATGAGCAGTTCTTC
15	TRBV15	TRBJ2-1	-	many	CATSTRSSWSDEQFF	TGTGCCACCAGCACCCGGTCGTCATGGAGTGATGAGCAGTTCTTC
15	TRBV20-1	TRBJ1-1	-	many	CSARDQEGMNTEAFF	TGCAGTGCTAGAGATCAGGAGGGAATGAACACTGAAGCTTTCTTT
17	TRBV21-1	TRBJ2-6	-	-	CARGAATANSGANVLTF	TGTGCCAGAGGGGCGGCGACAGCAAACTCTGGGGCCAACGTCCTGACTTTC
13	TRBV4-1	TRBJ2-3	-	-	CASSPLGGNTQYF	TGCGCCAGCAGCCCCTTAGGAGGGAATACGCAGTATTTT
10	TRBV29-1	TRBJ2-1	-	few	CSVDYNEQFF	TGCAGCGTCGATTACAATGAGCAGTTCTTC
16	TRBV5-6	TRBJ1-2	TRBD1	many	CASSSRPRTGRYGYTF	TGTGCCAGCAGCTCACGACCCCGGACAGGGAGATATGGCTACACCTTC